These T cell receptor beta chains were read from a single sample in a study of T cell responses to AZD1222 COVID-19 vaccine. Only in-frame clones appear in the TCRdb table, and some are missing; sequencing was by immunoSEQ multiplex PCR. This table has under 200,000 clones, more than 75% appearing once. Sequences were derived from peripheral blood, sampled 28 days after the second AZD1222 dose. The source of these receptors is an adult who received the AZD1222 COVID-19 vaccine. The CDR3 runs from the conserved cysteine through the conserved F or W. A D gene is named only where the DNA matches it firmly. Clone size is not always given. Where it is, it says once, few, many or a class for expanded clones.

abundance: -; j_gene: TRBJ2-1; d_gene: TRBD2; v_gene: TRBV19; CDR3aa: CASSRVSGGLRNEQFF; CDR3nt: TGTGCCAGTAGTAGAGTCTCGGGAGGGCTTCGTAATGAGCAGTTCTTC
abundance: -; j_gene: TRBJ2-7; d_gene: -; v_gene: TRBV7-2; CDR3aa: CASSSGGLLHEQYF; CDR3nt: TGTGCCAGCAGCTCGGGGGGCCTTCTACACGAGCAGTACTTC
abundance: -; j_gene: TRBJ2-3; d_gene: TRBD2; v_gene: TRBV25-1; CDR3aa: CASTRNGLAGSGTQYF; CDR3nt: TGTGCCAGCACCCGAAATGGACTAGCGGGGTCAGGTACGCAGTATTTT
abundance: -; j_gene: TRBJ2-3; d_gene: -; v_gene: TRBV5-1; CDR3aa: CASSLSPGSDTQYF; CDR3nt: TGCGCCAGCAGCTTGTCCCCCGGGTCAGATACGCAGTATTTT
abundance: -; j_gene: TRBJ1-1; d_gene: -; v_gene: TRBV6-5; CDR3aa: CASSYSGATEAFF; CDR3nt: TGTGCCAGCAGTTACTCAGGGGCCACTGAAGCTTTCTTT
abundance: once; j_gene: TRBJ2-4; d_gene: TRBD1; v_gene: TRBV27; CDR3aa: CASSLYRGSGNIQYF; CDR3nt: TGTGCCAGCAGTTTATACAGGGGGTCGGGAAACATTCAGTACTTC
abundance: -; j_gene: TRBJ2-2; d_gene: -; v_gene: TRBV11-2; CDR3aa: CASSLDRGAGELFF; CDR3nt: TGTGCCAGCAGCTTAGACAGGGGGGCCGGGGAGCTGTTTTTT
abundance: once; j_gene: TRBJ2-7; d_gene: -; v_gene: TRBV11-3; CDR3aa: CASSGRGGEQYF; CDR3nt: TGTGCCAGCAGTGGACGGGGTGGAGAGCAGTACTTC
abundance: -; j_gene: TRBJ1-5; d_gene: -; v_gene: TRBV19; CDR3aa: CASSQDSRFSQPQHF; CDR3nt: TGTGCCAGTAGTCAGGACAGTCGTTTTTCCCAGCCCCAGCATTTT
abundance: -; j_gene: TRBJ1-3; d_gene: -; v_gene: TRBV2; CDR3aa: CASGRGVWNTIYF; CDR3nt: TGTGCCAGCGGCAGAGGGGTCTGGAACACCATATATTTT
abundance: -; j_gene: TRBJ2-3; d_gene: -; v_gene: TRBV7-3; CDR3aa: CASSSSLRSTDTQYF; CDR3nt: TGTGCCAGCAGCTCATCCTTGAGGAGCACAGATACGCAGTATTTT
abundance: -; j_gene: TRBJ1-1; d_gene: -; v_gene: TRBV28; CDR3aa: CASSFWGADEAFF; CDR3nt: TGTGCCAGCAGTTTCTGGGGGGCTGATGAAGCTTTCTTT
abundance: -; j_gene: TRBJ1-1; d_gene: TRBD1; v_gene: TRBV6-5; CDR3aa: CASTRGAGTEAFF; CDR3nt: TGTGCCAGCACCAGGGGGGCGGGCACTGAAGCTTTCTTT
abundance: -; j_gene: TRBJ2-7; d_gene: -; v_gene: TRBV30; CDR3aa: CAWSVGSYEQYF; CDR3nt: TGTGCCTGGAGTGTGGGCTCCTACGAGCAGTACTTC
abundance: -; j_gene: TRBJ2-1; d_gene: TRBD2; v_gene: TRBV11-2; CDR3aa: CASSSSGSSYNEQFF; CDR3nt: TGTGCCAGCAGCTCTAGCGGGAGCTCCTACAATGAGCAGTTCTTC
abundance: -; j_gene: TRBJ1-1; d_gene: -; v_gene: TRBV4-3; CDR3aa: CASSQGGLNTEAFF; CDR3nt: TGCGCCAGCAGCCAAGGGGGCCTGAACACTGAAGCTTTCTTT
abundance: -; j_gene: TRBJ2-7; d_gene: -; v_gene: TRBV6-2/TRBV6-3; CDR3aa: CASSLDGEQYF; CDR3nt: TGTGCCAGCAGCCTGGACGGGGAGCAGTACTTC
abundance: -; j_gene: TRBJ2-1; d_gene: -; v_gene: TRBV11-3; CDR3aa: CASSLGPAVEQFF; CDR3nt: TGTGCCAGCAGCTTAGGACCGGCGGTCGAGCAGTTCTTC
abundance: -; j_gene: TRBJ2-7; d_gene: TRBD1; v_gene: TRBV5-1; CDR3aa: CASSPSAAGGSYEQYF; CDR3nt: TGCGCCAGCAGCCCTTCGGCGGCAGGGGGTTCCTACGAGCAGTACTTC
abundance: -; j_gene: TRBJ2-1; d_gene: -; v_gene: TRBV11-2; CDR3aa: CASSLGTSSYNEQFF; CDR3nt: TGTGCCAGCAGCTTAGGGACCAGCTCCTACAATGAGCAGTTCTTC
abundance: -; j_gene: TRBJ2-3; d_gene: TRBD2; v_gene: TRBV7-2; CDR3aa: CASSLGRTSGASTDTQYF; CDR3nt: TGTGCCAGCAGCTTAGGTAGGACTAGCGGGGCGAGCACAGATACGCAGTATTTT
abundance: -; j_gene: TRBJ2-7; d_gene: -; v_gene: TRBV28; CDR3aa: CASSLGYEQYF; CDR3nt: TGTGCCAGCAGTTTAGGCTACGAGCAGTACTTC
abundance: -; j_gene: TRBJ1-6; d_gene: -; v_gene: TRBV5-6; CDR3aa: CASSLAGGPPLHF; CDR3nt: TGTGCCAGCAGCTTGGCCGGGGGACCACCCCTCCACTTT
abundance: few; j_gene: TRBJ2-1; d_gene: -; v_gene: TRBV9; CDR3aa: CASSPSGAGEQFF; CDR3nt: TGTGCCAGCAGCCCCAGTGGAGCAGGCGAGCAGTTCTTC
abundance: -; j_gene: TRBJ2-5; d_gene: -; v_gene: TRBV28; CDR3aa: CASSLRRAAETQYF; CDR3nt: TGTGCCAGCAGTTTGAGGCGGGCTGCGGAGACCCAGTACTTC
abundance: -; j_gene: TRBJ1-4; d_gene: TRBD1; v_gene: TRBV18; CDR3aa: CASSRRQGIVTNEKLFF; CDR3nt: TGTGCCAGCTCCAGAAGACAGGGGATTGTAACTAATGAAAAACTGTTTTTT